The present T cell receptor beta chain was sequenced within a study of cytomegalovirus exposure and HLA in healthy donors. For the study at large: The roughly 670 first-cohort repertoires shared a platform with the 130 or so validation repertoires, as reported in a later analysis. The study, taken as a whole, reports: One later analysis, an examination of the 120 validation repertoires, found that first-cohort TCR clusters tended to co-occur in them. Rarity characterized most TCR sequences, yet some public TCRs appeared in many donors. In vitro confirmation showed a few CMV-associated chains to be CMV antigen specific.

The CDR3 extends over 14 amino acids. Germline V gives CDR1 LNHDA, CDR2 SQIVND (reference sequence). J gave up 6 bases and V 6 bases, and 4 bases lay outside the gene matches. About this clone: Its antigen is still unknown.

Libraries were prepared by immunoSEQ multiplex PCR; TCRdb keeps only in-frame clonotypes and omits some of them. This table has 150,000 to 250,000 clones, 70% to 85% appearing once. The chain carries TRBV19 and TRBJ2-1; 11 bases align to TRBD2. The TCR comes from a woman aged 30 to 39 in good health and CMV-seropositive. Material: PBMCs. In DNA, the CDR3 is TGTGCCAGTAGAGCGACTAGCGGGACCAATGAGCAGTTCTTC. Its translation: CASRATSGTNEQFF.